One and the same sample provided the 16 T cell receptor beta chains below, sequenced in a study of control samples from healthy donors and cancer patients. TCRdb keeps only in-frame clones here, not all; method: immunoSEQ multiplex PCR. The sample lists over 100,000 clones, more than 90% occurring once. Sequencing input: blood. Receptor source: a young man in good health.

This sequence joins TRBV9 and TRBJ2-7; maybe TRBD1 (6 bases). Germline lookup yields CDR1 SGDLS and CDR2 YYNGEE. Trimming cost V 4 bases and J 2 bases, with 10 bases left between them. This CDR3 is built from 13 residues. CDR3 amino acids: CASSSGQTYEQYF. For the CDR3, the DNA is TGTGCCAGCAGCAGTGGACAGACCTACGAGCAGTACTTC.

This clone was observed once. CDR3 DNA sequence: TGTGCCAGCAGCCAAGGTGGCCGGTCACGTCTTGGCACAGATACGCAGTATTTT. Translation gives CASSQGGRSRLGTDTQYF. The chain links TRBV3-1 (or the pseudogene TRBV3-2) to TRBJ2-3; D ambiguous. This CDR3 region has 18 residues. Trimming stripped 1 base from V and 1 base from J, with 18 bases between. CDR1 is LGHDT and CDR2 is YNNKEL in the germline V gene (reference sequence).

The genes are TRBV16 and TRBJ2-1; 10 nucleotides line up with TRBD2. From germline, CDR1 is KGHSY and CDR2 FQNENV. CDR3 length: 13 amino acids. The trim removed 1 base at V and 10 bases at J, leaving 1 base unmatched. This CDR3 is CASSQLLAGEQFF. Written as DNA, the CDR3 is TGTGCCAGCAGCCAATTACTAGCGGGGGAGCAGTTCTTC.

This chain joins TRBV5-4 and TRBJ1-4, with D perhaps matching TRBD1 (5 bases). This CDR3 contains 19 residues. The V and J ends lost 0 bases and 2 bases respectively, with 20 bases between them. Germline CDR1 SGHNT, CDR2 YYREEE (reference sequence). In DNA, the CDR3 is TGTGCCAGCAGCTTGGTTGCGGCACGGGGGGTGGTTACTAATGAAAAACTGTTTTTT. It translates to CASSLVAARGVVTNEKLFF.

The CDR3 reads CSVEGGELSTDTQYF. Written as DNA, the CDR3 is TGCAGCGTTGAAGGGGGGGAACTCAGCACAGATACGCAGTATTTT. The rearrangement uses TRBV29-1 and TRBJ2-3, with D maybe TRBD2 (6 bases). CDR3 length equals 15 residues. Trimming cost V 1 base and J 0 bases, with 11 bases left between them. CDR1 and CDR2 from the germline V gene are SQVTM and ANQGSEA.

The chain recombines TRBV3-1 (or the pseudogene TRBV3-2) with TRBJ2-7; D not certain. Trimming took off 1 base at V and 3 bases at J, with 10 bases between the two ends. The CDR3 spans 14 residues. In germline, CDR1 is LGHDT, CDR2 YNNKEL (reference sequence). In nucleotides, the CDR3 is TGTGCCAGCAGCCAAGTTATGCGTAGCTACGAGCAGTACTTC. It codes for CASSQVMRSYEQYF.

This chain uses TRBV2 with TRBJ1-1; D is uncertain. V was cut by 4 bases and J by 2 bases, with 11 bases left in between. The germline V gene encodes CDR1 SNHLY and CDR2 FYNNEI. The CDR3 is made up of 14 amino acids. The CDR3 sequence: CASSAGLYNTEAFF. CDR3 DNA: TGTGCCAGCAGTGCTGGACTCTACAACACTGAAGCTTTCTTT.

The rearrangement joins TRBV6-5 to TRBJ1-6; TRBD1 might be the D (5 bases). Trimming stripped 5 bases from V and 8 bases from J, with 10 bases between. Germline CDR1 and CDR2: MNHEY and SVGAGI. The CDR3 has 13 amino acids. The CDR3 region has the DNA TGTGCCAGCAGTCGCACGACAGATTCACCCCTCCACTTT. This sequence encodes CASSRTTDSPLHF.

This chain connects TRBV16 to TRBJ2-5, with no clear D. V was pared by 1 base and J by 2 bases, with 5 bases between. The germline V gene encodes CDR1 KGHSY and CDR2 FQNENV. There are 13 residues in the CDR3. This CDR3 is CASSQLQQETQYF. In DNA, the CDR3 is TGTGCCAGCAGCCAATTACAGCAAGAGACCCAGTACTTC.

This rearrangement joins TRBV7-6 to TRBJ1-1, with TRBD1 matching 8 bases. Looked up from germline, CDR1 is SGHVS and CDR2 is FNYEAQ. Trimming took 3 bases from V and 1 from J; bases not matched to a gene: 7. This CDR3 has 16 residues. As DNA, the CDR3 is TGTGCCAGCAGCTTGGGCAGGGGGCTGAAGAACACTGAAGCTTTCTTT. Encoded protein: CASSLGRGLKNTEAFF.

This chain links TRBV6-5 with TRBJ2-4; D is perhaps TRBD1 (6 bases). CDR1 and CDR2 (germline): MNHEY, SVGAGI. Trimming removed 6 bases from V and 10 bases from J, with 19 bases in between. There are 14 residues in the CDR3. CDR3 DNA: TGTGCCAGCAGCTCGGGGCCTGCGCAGGGGATTCAGTACTTC. It is translated as CASSSGPAQGIQYF.

In this sample, this clone turned up a few times. The CDR3 reads CASSTLAGGQFF. The CDR3, as DNA: TGTGCCAGCAGTACCCTAGCGGGGGGGCAGTTCTTC. This chain connects TRBV2 to TRBJ2-1, with 11 bases matching TRBD2. V lost 5 bases to trimming and J lost 12 bases; unmatched junction nucleotides: 3. Germline lookup yields CDR1 SNHLY and CDR2 FYNNEI. The CDR3 is made up of 12 amino acids.

This clone appeared a single time. The chain couples TRBV2 to TRBJ1-2; a weak D match, TRBD1 (6 bases). The germline V gene has CDR1 SNHLY and CDR2 FYNNEI. This CDR3 spans 15 amino acids. Trimming pared 6 bases from V and 5 bases from J, leaving 19 bases between. DNA for the CDR3: TGTGCCAGCAGGACGGTACAGGGTCCAATTTATGGCTACACCTTC. This encodes CASRTVQGPIYGYTF.

The J gene is TRBJ2-7, the V gene TRBV11-2; TRBD2 matches at 15 bases. The CDR3 runs to 18 residues. Per germline, CDR1 SGHAT and CDR2 FQNNGV. Trimming at V came to 5 bases and at J to 4 bases, leaving 12 bases not matched to a gene. In DNA, the CDR3 is TGTGCCAGCAGCCCTGGACTAGCGGGGGGGAGAAATCGGTACGAGCAGTACTTC. This encodes CASSPGLAGGRNRYEQYF.

This chain's CDR3 is CASSPEGGERDTQYF. In nucleotides, the CDR3 is TGTGCCAGCAGCCCGGAGGGGGGTGAGAGGGATACGCAGTATTTT. This chain connects TRBV9 to TRBJ2-3; D may correspond to TRBD1 or TRBD2 (6 bases each). Trimming pared 4 bases from V and 6 bases from J, leaving 18 bases between. The CDR3 is 15 residues long. Germline values: CDR1 SGDLS, CDR2 YYNGEE.

The V and J genes are TRBV29-1 and TRBJ2-7, with unresolved D. V was shortened by 4 bases and J by 3 bases, with 13 bases between the two germline ends. Germline V gives CDR1 SQVTM, CDR2 ANQGSEA. CDR3 length equals 13 residues. DNA of the CDR3: TGCAGCGTTGCACCCGATTGGGGCTACGAGCAGTACTTC. Translating gives CSVAPDWGYEQYF.